This T cell receptor (beta chain) was recovered during a study of shared clonotypes between healthy human individuals. Germline V lookup: CDR1 SGHVS, CDR2 FQNEAQ. CDR3 length: 16 residues. V lost 3 bases and J lost 2; bases outside the gene matches: 6. Sequenced by immunoSEQ multiplex PCR; TCRdb stores in-frame clones only, minus some. The table lists 600,000 to 750,000 clones, about three quarters of them singletons. The chain links TRBV7-8 to TRBJ2-5, with TRBD2 matching 10 bases. Sequencing was done on a sample of memory CD4+ T cells sorted from blood. Subset here: CD45RA-negative fraction. The sequence derives from a woman in her thirties in good health. DNA of the CDR3: TGTGCCAGCAGCTTTAGCGGGAGGATGGCACAAGAGACCCAGTACTTC. Its translation: CASSFSGRMAQETQYF. The full variable domain, its missing parts supplied by reference TRBV7-8 and TRBJ2-5, is GAGVSQSPRYKVAKRGQDVALRCDPISGHVSLFWYQQALGQGPEFLTYFQNEAQLDKSGLPSDRFFAERPEGSVSTLKIQRTQQEDSAVYLCASSFSGRMAQETQYFGPGTRLLVL.